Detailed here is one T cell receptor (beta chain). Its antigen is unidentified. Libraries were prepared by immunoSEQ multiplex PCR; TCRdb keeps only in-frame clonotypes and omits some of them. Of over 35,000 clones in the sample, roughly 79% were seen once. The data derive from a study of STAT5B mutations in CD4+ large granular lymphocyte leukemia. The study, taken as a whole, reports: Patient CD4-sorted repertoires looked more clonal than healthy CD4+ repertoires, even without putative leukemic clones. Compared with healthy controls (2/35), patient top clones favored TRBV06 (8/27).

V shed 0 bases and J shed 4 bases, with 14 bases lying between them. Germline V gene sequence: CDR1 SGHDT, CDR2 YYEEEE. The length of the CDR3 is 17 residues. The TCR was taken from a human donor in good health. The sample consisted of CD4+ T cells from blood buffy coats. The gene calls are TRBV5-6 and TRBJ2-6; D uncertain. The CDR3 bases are TGTGCCAGCAGCTTGGGTATCGGATACCCGGGGGCCAACGTCCTGACTTTC. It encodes CASSLGIGYPGANVLTF.